The 21 T cell receptor beta chains below were found in one sample sequenced in a study of identifying expanded T cells in peripheral blood. Using immunoSEQ multiplex PCR, the repertoire was profiled, and TCRdb retains in-frame clones only, with some absent. The sample gives approximately 110,000 clones, around 89% of which show up once; about 17% is in the top ten. The source material was blood. The receptors originated from a person between 18 and 69 years old in good health.

The chain joins TRBV4-3 to TRBJ2-2; TRBD1 might be the D (5 bases). Germline loops: CDR1 LGHNA, CDR2 YSLEER. The CDR3 is 16 amino acids. Deletions cut 1 base from V and 7 bases from J, with 16 bases between. The chain's CDR3 is CASSQGSRTPYGELFF. The CDR3 DNA sequence: TGCGCCAGCAGCCAAGGATCCAGGACACCCTACGGGGAGCTGTTTTTT.

The chain employs TRBV7-2 and TRBJ2-1; D not certain. V was trimmed by 2 bases and J by 9 bases, leaving 17 bases between them. CDR3 length equals 15 residues. Germline V gene lookup returns CDR1 SGHTA and CDR2 FQGNSA. The CDR3 is CASSLWAAVLIEQFF. CDR3 bases: TGTGCCAGCAGCTTATGGGCGGCGGTCTTAATTGAGCAGTTCTTC.

This CDR3 reads CARQVGGDTEAFF. The CDR3 DNA reads TGTGCCCGGCAGGTTGGAGGGGACACTGAAGCTTTCTTT. V usage is TRBV30 and J usage is TRBJ1-1; maybe TRBD1 (5 bases). V was clipped by 8 bases and J by 3 bases, with 16 bases between them. The CDR3 extends over 13 amino acids. The germline V gene has CDR1 GTSNPN and CDR2 SVGIG (reference sequence).

The V call is TRBV5-4, the J call TRBJ2-3; 10 bases agree with TRBD2. Germline V lookup: CDR1 SGHNT, CDR2 YYREEE (reference sequence). Germline trimming cut 4 bases from V and 5 bases from J; bases unmatched to any gene: 7. The CDR3 extends over 15 amino acids. CDR3 in DNA: TGTGCCAGCAGCCGGACTAGCGGACCTTTAGATACGCAGTATTTT. It is translated as CASSRTSGPLDTQYF.

This chain links TRBV6-5 with TRBJ2-7; 9 bases align to TRBD1. The CDR3 consists of 13 residues. Trimming took 6 bases from V and 3 from J; bases not matched to a gene: 3. Germline V lookup: CDR1 MNHEY, CDR2 SVGAGI. This chain's CDR3 is CASRRTGVYEQYF. CDR3 in DNA: TGTGCCAGCAGGAGGACAGGGGTCTACGAGCAGTACTTC.

The V gene is TRBV28, the J gene TRBJ2-1; D not resolved. Per the germline V gene, CDR1 is MDHEN and CDR2 is SYDVKM. The CDR3 spans 12 residues. Between the trimmed V and J ends, which lost 4 bases and 5 bases, there was a span of 6 bases. CDR3: CASSSTDNEQFF. CDR3 DNA sequence: TGTGCCAGCAGTTCCACCGACAATGAGCAGTTCTTC.

The CDR3 sequence: CASSYGRGGETQYF. CDR3 DNA: TGTGCCAGCAGTTACGGGCGGGGGGGAGAGACCCAGTACTTC. The chain links TRBV6-5 to TRBJ2-5; 9 nucleotides match TRBD2. Germline V gene lookup returns CDR1 MNHEY and CDR2 SVGAGI. The CDR3 is 14 residues long. V gave up 2 bases and J gave up 4 bases; unmatched junction bases: 2.

V usage is TRBV5-1 and J usage is TRBJ2-1; 8 nucleotides line up with TRBD1. This CDR3 spans 17 amino acids. V gave up 4 bases and J gave up 2 bases; unmatched junction bases: 11. In germline, CDR1 is SGHRS, CDR2 YFSETQ. CDR3 region: CASSPKGDRRTYNEQFF. The CDR3 bases are TGCGCCAGCAGCCCAAAAGGGGACAGGCGTACCTACAATGAGCAGTTCTTC.

CDR3 DNA: TGCGCCAGCAGCCCCTCAGCCAGGGTCCATGAGCAGTTCTTC. It codes for CASSPSARVHEQFF. This chain joins TRBV5-1 and TRBJ2-1; the D gene is possibly TRBD1 (5 bases). The CDR3 covers 14 residues. CDR1 is SGHRS and CDR2 is YFSETQ in the germline V gene. V lost 4 bases, J lost 8 bases, and 16 bases lay in between.

V usage is TRBV5-1 and J usage is TRBJ2-5; 16 nucleotides agree with TRBD2. The V segment lost 4 bases and the J segment 5 bases; nucleotides outside the gene matches: 11. CDR3 size: 18 residues. Germline values: CDR1 SGHRS, CDR2 YFSETQ. The CDR3 spells CASSPGLAGGPKLETQYF. The CDR3 coding sequence is TGCGCCAGCAGCCCGGGACTAGCGGGGGGGCCGAAGTTGGAGACCCAGTACTTC.

This clone was found once. The chain couples TRBV10-3 to TRBJ2-1, with a possible D match to TRBD2 (6 bases). V was cut by 4 bases and J by 5 bases, with 9 bases left in between. Germline V gene lookup returns CDR1 ENHRY and CDR2 SYGVKD. The CDR3 spans 13 residues. CDR3 loop: CAISAGDHNEQFF. CDR3 nucleotide sequence: TGTGCCATCAGTGCGGGGGATCACAATGAGCAGTTCTTC.

The gene calls are TRBV5-6 and TRBJ2-3; perhaps TRBD2 as D (6 bases). The CDR3 extends over 16 amino acids. Germline V CDR1 and CDR2: SGHDT, YYEEEE. V was cut by 0 bases and J by 0 bases, with 11 bases left in between. Written as DNA, the CDR3 is TGTGCCAGCAGCTTGGCCGGGACTTCTAGCACAGATACGCAGTATTTT. This sequence encodes CASSLAGTSSTDTQYF.

The chain employs TRBV19 and TRBJ2-1; the D gene is possibly TRBD1 (6 bases). The CDR3 has 14 residues. Germline CDR1 LNHDA, CDR2 SQIVND (reference sequence). The V gene lost 6 bases and the J gene lost 5 bases, with 14 bases spanning the gap. The CDR3 region is CASRNRALHNEQFF. Written as DNA, the CDR3 is TGTGCCAGTAGAAACAGGGCACTCCACAATGAGCAGTTCTTC. Drawing the rest from reference TRBV19 and TRBJ2-1, the complete variable domain is DGGITQSPKYLFRKEGQNVTLSCEQNLNHDAMYWYRQDPGQGLRLIYYSQIVNDFQKGDIAEGYSVSREKKESFPLTVTSAQKNPTAFYLCASRNRALHNEQFFGPGTRLTVL.

The chain couples TRBV4-2 to TRBJ2-7, with a tentative D call TRBD2 (5 bases). Trimming shortened V by 1 base and J by 0 bases, and 10 bases separated the two germline ends. Looked up from germline, CDR1 is LGHNA and CDR2 is YNFKEQ. The CDR3 sequence is 15 residues long. For the CDR3, the DNA is TGTGCCAGCAGCCAAGGAGGGATCCACTCCTACGAGCAGTACTTC. Translated: CASSQGGIHSYEQYF.

This rearrangement joins TRBV29-1 to TRBJ2-2; TRBD1 matches 8 bases. Per the germline V gene, CDR1 is SQVTM and CDR2 is ANQGSEA. The CDR3 contains 13 residues. After removal of 7 bases from V and 4 bases from J, the junction contained 5 bases not matched to a gene. The CDR3 loop reads CSAATGGTGELFF. The DNA for the CDR3 is TGCAGCGCCGCAACAGGGGGCACCGGGGAGCTGTTTTTT.

The chain carries TRBV5-4 and TRBJ2-5; 8 nucleotides align to TRBD1. CDR3 length: 14 residues. Trimming removed 5 bases from V and 6 bases from J; junction bases left unmatched: 9. The germline gives CDR1 SGHNT, CDR2 YYREEE (reference sequence). CDR3 sequence (DNA): TGTGCCAGCAGTTTAGACAGGGGCGGGCAGACCCAGTACTTC. Its translation: CASSLDRGGQTQYF.

The gene calls are TRBV2 and TRBJ2-1; 7 bases fit TRBD1. Germline CDR1 reads SNHLY; CDR2 reads FYNNEI. This CDR3 is 16 amino acids long. After removal of 0 bases from V and 4 bases from J, the junction contained 6 bases not matched to a gene. The DNA of the CDR3 is TGTGCCAGCAGTGAAGCACAGGGGCGCCGATACAATGAGCAGTTCTTC. This sequence encodes CASSEAQGRRYNEQFF.

V usage is TRBV27 and J usage is TRBJ1-1; TRBD1 might be the D (6 bases). V lost 4 bases, J lost 0 bases, and 18 bases lay in between. Germline V gene lookup returns CDR1 MNHEY and CDR2 SMNVEV (reference sequence). This CDR3 spans 17 amino acids. The CDR3: CASSSPLGGRMNTEAFF. The CDR3 coding sequence is TGTGCCAGCAGTTCCCCGCTAGGGGGGCGCATGAACACTGAAGCTTTCTTT.

The chain recombines TRBV7-2 with TRBJ1-1; D is undetermined. The CDR3 has 13 residues. V was shortened by 5 bases and J by 3 bases, with 10 bases between the two germline ends. The V gene's germline CDR1 is SGHTA and CDR2 FQGNSA. The CDR3: CASSNQRDTEAFF. The CDR3 coding sequence is TGTGCCAGCAGCAATCAAAGGGACACTGAAGCTTTCTTT.

The V and J genes are TRBV7-7 and TRBJ2-7; D might be TRBD2 (6 bases). The CDR3 is 14 residues long. Germline V lookup: CDR1 SSHAT, CDR2 FNYEAQ (reference sequence). Trimming left V 3 bases short and J 5 bases short, with 14 bases between. The CDR3 DNA sequence: TGTGCCAGCAGCTTGGAGGGTCTTACCCACGAGCAGTACTTC. Translation: CASSLEGLTHEQYF.

The V call is TRBV6-1, the J call TRBJ2-1; 11 positions match TRBD2. Germline V gene lookup returns CDR1 MNHNS and CDR2 SASEGT. J was trimmed by 7 bases and V by 7 bases; bases with no gene match: 9. The CDR3 runs to 15 residues. The CDR3: CASKEPSGGTNEQFF. The CDR3 coding sequence is TGTGCCAGCAAAGAACCTAGCGGGGGGACGAATGAGCAGTTCTTC.